This T cell receptor beta chain was recorded in a study of blood T cell repertoires in COVID-19. The overall study: Samples representing acute and convalescent COVID-19 were sourced from the United States, Italy and Spain.

V dropped 4 bases and J dropped 3; count of bases not matched to a gene: 9. This CDR3 comprises 16 residues. CDR1 and CDR2 (germline): KGHSH, LQKENI. Libraries were prepared by immunoSEQ multiplex PCR; TCRdb keeps only in-frame clonotypes and omits some of them. Here the sample spans 310,000 or so clones, roughly 86% being singletons. This TCR derives from a woman aged 45-60 years with acute or convalescent COVID-19. Sequenced: peripheral blood. The chain combines TRBV18 with TRBJ2-5; 9 bases are a match to TRBD1. The CDR3 DNA reads as TGTGCCAGCTCACGGCGGAGACAGGGGGAGGAAGAGACCCAGTACTTC. Its protein is CASSRRRQGEEETQYF.